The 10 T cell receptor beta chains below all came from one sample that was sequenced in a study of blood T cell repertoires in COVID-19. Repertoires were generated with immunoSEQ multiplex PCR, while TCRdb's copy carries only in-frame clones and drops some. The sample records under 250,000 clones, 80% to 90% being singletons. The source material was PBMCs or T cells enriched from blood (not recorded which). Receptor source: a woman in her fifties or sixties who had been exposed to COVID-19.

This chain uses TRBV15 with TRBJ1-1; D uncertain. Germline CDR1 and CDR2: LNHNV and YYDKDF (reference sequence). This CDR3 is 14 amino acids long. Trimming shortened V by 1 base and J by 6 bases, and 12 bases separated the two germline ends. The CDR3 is CATSRVARLAEAFF. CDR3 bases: TGTGCCACCAGCAGAGTGGCCAGGCTCGCTGAAGCTTTCTTT. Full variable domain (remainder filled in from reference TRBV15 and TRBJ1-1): DAMVIQNPRYQVTQFGKPVTLSCSQTLNHNVMYWYQQKSSQAPKLLFHYYDKDFNNEADTPDNFQSRRPNTSFCFLDIRSPGLGDTAMYLCATSRVARLAEAFFGQGTRLTVV.

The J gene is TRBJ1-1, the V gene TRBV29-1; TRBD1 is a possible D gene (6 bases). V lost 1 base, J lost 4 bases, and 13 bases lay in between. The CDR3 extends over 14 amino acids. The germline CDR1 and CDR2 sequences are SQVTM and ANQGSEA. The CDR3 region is CSVEGTGFGTEAFF. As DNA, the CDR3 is TGCAGCGTTGAAGGTACAGGGTTTGGCACTGAAGCTTTCTTT. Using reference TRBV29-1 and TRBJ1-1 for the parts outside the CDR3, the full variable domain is SAVISQKPSRDICQRGTSLTIQCQVDSQVTMMFWYRQQPGQSLTLIATANQGSEATYESGFVIDKFPISRPNLTFSTLTVSNMSPEDSSIYLCSVEGTGFGTEAFFGQGTRLTVV.

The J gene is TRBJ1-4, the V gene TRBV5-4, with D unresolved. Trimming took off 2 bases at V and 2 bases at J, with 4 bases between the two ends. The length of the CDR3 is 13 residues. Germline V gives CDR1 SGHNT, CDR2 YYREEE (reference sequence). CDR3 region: CASSFNTNEKLFF. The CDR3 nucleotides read TGTGCCAGCAGCTTCAATACTAATGAAAAACTGTTTTTT.

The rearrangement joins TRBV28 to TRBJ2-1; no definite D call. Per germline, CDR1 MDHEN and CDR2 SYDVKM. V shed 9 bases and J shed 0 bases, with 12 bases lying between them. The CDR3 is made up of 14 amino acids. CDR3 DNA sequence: TGTGCCAGTTCCCCTTCCTCCTCCTACAATGAGCAGTTCTTC. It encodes CASSPSSSYNEQFF.

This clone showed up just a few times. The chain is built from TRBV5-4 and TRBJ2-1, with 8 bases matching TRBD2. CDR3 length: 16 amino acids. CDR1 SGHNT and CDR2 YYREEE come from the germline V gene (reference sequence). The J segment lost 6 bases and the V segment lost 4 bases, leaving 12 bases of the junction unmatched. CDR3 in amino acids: CASSPVGPGLVNEQFF. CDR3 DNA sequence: TGTGCCAGCAGCCCTGTGGGGCCGGGACTAGTCAATGAGCAGTTCTTC.

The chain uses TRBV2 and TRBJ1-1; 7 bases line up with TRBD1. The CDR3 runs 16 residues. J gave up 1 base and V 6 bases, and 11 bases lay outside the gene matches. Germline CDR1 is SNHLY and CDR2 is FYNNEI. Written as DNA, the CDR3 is TGTGCCAGCAGCTCCACAGGGGTGAACTGGAACACTGAAGCTTTCTTT. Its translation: CASSSTGVNWNTEAFF. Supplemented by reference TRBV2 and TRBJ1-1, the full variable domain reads EPEVTQTPSHQVTQMGQEVILRCVPISNHLYFYWYRQILGQKVEFLVSFYNNEISEKSEIFDDQFSVERPDGSNFTLKIRSTKLEDSAMYFCASSSTGVNWNTEAFFGQGTRLTVV.

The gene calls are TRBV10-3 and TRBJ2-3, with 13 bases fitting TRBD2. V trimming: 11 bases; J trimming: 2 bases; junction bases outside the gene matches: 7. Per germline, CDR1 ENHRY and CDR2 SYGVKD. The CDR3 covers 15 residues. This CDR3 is CAVTSGGALTDTQYF. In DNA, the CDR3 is TGTGCCGTTACTAGCGGGGGGGCCCTCACAGATACGCAGTATTTT.

The CDR3 spells CASSELTASNQPQHF. The CDR3 DNA reads TGTGCCAGCAGTGAATTAACAGCTAGCAATCAGCCCCAGCATTTT. V and J are TRBV2 and TRBJ1-5; D not resolved. V lost 2 bases to trimming and J lost 0 bases, with 8 bases between them. CDR3 length equals 15 residues. Germline CDR1 is SNHLY and CDR2 is FYNNEI.

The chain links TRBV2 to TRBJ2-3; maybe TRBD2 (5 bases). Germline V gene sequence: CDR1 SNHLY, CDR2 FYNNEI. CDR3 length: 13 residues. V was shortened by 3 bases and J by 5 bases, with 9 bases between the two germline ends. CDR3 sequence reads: CASSETGKDTQYF. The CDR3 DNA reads TGTGCCAGCAGTGAGACGGGAAAAGATACGCAGTATTTT.

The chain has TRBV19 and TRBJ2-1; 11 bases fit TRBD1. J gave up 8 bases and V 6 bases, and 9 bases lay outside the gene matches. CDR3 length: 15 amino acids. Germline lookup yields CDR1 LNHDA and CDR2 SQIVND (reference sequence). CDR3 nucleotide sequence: TGTGCCAGTAGCCGTAGGACAGGGGGCGGCGATGAGCAGTTCTTC. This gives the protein CASSRRTGGGDEQFF.